The 18 T cell receptor beta chains below come from one sample, sequenced in a study of STAT5B mutations in CD4+ large granular lymphocyte leukemia. Profiled with immunoSEQ multiplex PCR; TCRdb holds only in-frame clones, not every one. The table lists about 35,000 clones, roughly two thirds of them singletons. Material for sequencing was CD4+ T cells from blood buffy coats. Receptor source: a human donor in good health.

This clone has just a few counts. The rearrangement links TRBV6-6 to TRBJ2-2, with 10 bases matching TRBD1. The V segment lost 5 bases and the J segment 1 base; nucleotides outside the gene matches: 1. Germline CDR1 MNHNY, CDR2 SVGAGI (reference sequence). The CDR3 sequence is 15 residues long. The CDR3 DNA follows: TGTGCCAGCAGTCGGACAGGGGGGAACACCGGGGAGCTGTTTTTT. Residues: CASSRTGGNTGELFF.

The CDR3 protein is CASSPGPTNEKLFF. In nucleotides, the CDR3 is TGTGCCAGCAGCCCTGGGCCAACTAATGAAAAACTGTTTTTT. The V call is TRBV7-2, the J call TRBJ1-4; no reliable D call. The CDR3 is 14 amino acids. Trimming took 5 bases from V and 0 from J, leaving 7 bases between them. The V gene's germline CDR1 is SGHTA and CDR2 FQGNSA.

V is TRBV7-3 and J is TRBJ2-7; a weak D match, TRBD1 (6 bases). V shed 5 bases and J shed 7 bases, with 15 bases lying between them. Germline CDR1 and CDR2: SGHTA and FQGTGA. This CDR3 is 13 amino acids long. Written as DNA, the CDR3 is TGTGCCAGCAGCCCCGGGGCCAGGGGAGAGCAGTACTTC. It specifies CASSPGARGEQYF. Based on the CDR3 plus reference TRBV7-3 and TRBJ2-7, the full variable domain is GAGVSQTPSNKVTEKGKYVELRCDPISGHTALYWYRQSLGQGPEFLIYFQGTGAADDSGLPNDRFFAVRPEGSVSTLKIQRTERGDSAVYLCASSPGARGEQYFGPGTRLTVT.

CDR3 loop: CASSSQQRLAQETQYF. The CDR3 DNA reads as TGTGCCAGCAGCTCCCAACAAAGACTAGCCCAAGAGACCCAGTACTTC. J is TRBJ2-5 and V is TRBV11-1; TRBD2 aligns across 7 bases. V shed 4 bases and J 1 base; nucleotides not matched to a gene: 9. Per germline, CDR1 SGHAT and CDR2 FQDESV (reference sequence). There are 16 residues in the CDR3.

A few counts support this clone. The chain combines TRBV25-1 with TRBJ1-3; 10 nucleotides line up with TRBD1. V lost 4 bases, J lost 1 base, and 7 bases stayed unmatched. CDR1 and CDR2 (germline): MGHDK, SYGVNS. This CDR3 is built from 17 residues. The CDR3 is CASSGDRGLRSGNTIYF. The CDR3 bases are TGTGCCAGCAGTGGGGACAGGGGTCTTAGGTCTGGAAACACCATATATTTT. The full variable domain, in which reference TRBV25-1 and TRBJ1-3 provide the parts outside the CDR3, is EADIYQTPRYLVIGTGKKITLECSQTMGHDKMYWYQQDPGMELHLIHYSYGVNSTEKGDLSSESTVSRIRTEHFPLTLESARPSHTSQYLCASSGDRGLRSGNTIYFGEGSWLTVV.

The rearrangement uses TRBV6-5 and TRBJ1-2, with D perhaps matching TRBD1 (5 bases). Germline values: CDR1 MNHEY, CDR2 SVGAGI. This CDR3 spans 14 amino acids. Trimming removed 5 bases from V and 7 bases from J, with 17 bases in between. The CDR3, as DNA: TGTGCCAGCAGTCCCGGGACCCCACGGAGTGGCTACACCTTC. Translating gives CASSPGTPRSGYTF.

The gene calls are TRBV7-8 and TRBJ2-2; 11 bases align to TRBD2. The V gene end was trimmed by 2 bases and the J gene end by 6 bases; junction bases not matched to a gene: 5. The CDR3 consists of 16 residues. Germline lookup yields CDR1 SGHVS and CDR2 FQNEAQ. In DNA form, the CDR3 reads TGTGCCAGCAGCTTATTAGGGACTAGCGGTGCCGGGGAGCTGTTTTTT. This translates into CASSLLGTSGAGELFF.

The V and J genes are TRBV2 and TRBJ1-2; 7 bases match TRBD1. Trimming at V came to 6 bases and at J to 6 bases, leaving 4 bases not matched to a gene. This CDR3 is 12 amino acids long. Germline V gene sequence: CDR1 SNHLY, CDR2 FYNNEI. CDR3 bases: TGTGCCAGCAGGAGGGGGCTGGATGGCTACACCTTC. This codes for CASRRGLDGYTF.

CDR3: CASSRFGTGEVKLFF. The CDR3 DNA reads TGTGCCAGCTCACGCTTTGGGACGGGAGAAGTGAAACTGTTTTTT. J is TRBJ1-4 and V is TRBV18; possibly TRBD1 for D (5 bases). CDR1 and CDR2 from the germline V gene are KGHSH and LQKENI. The CDR3 totals 15 residues. Trimming cost V 4 bases and J 11 bases, with 20 bases left between them.

This chain links TRBV5-5 with TRBJ2-7; D perhaps matches TRBD1 (7 bases). This CDR3 has 15 amino acids. Germline assignment: CDR1 SGHKS and CDR2 YYEKEE (reference sequence). Trimming pared 1 base from V and 4 bases from J, leaving 15 bases between. The CDR3 spells CASSLSGGLSYEQYF. The CDR3 DNA is TGTGCCAGCAGCTTGTCAGGGGGGTTATCTTACGAGCAGTACTTC. The full variable domain, in which reference TRBV5-5 and TRBJ2-7 provide the parts outside the CDR3, is DAGVTQSPTHLIKTRGQQVTLRCSPISGHKSVSWYQQVLGQGPQFIFQYYEKEERGRGNFPDRFSARQFPNYSSELNVNALLLGDSALYLCASSLSGGLSYEQYFGPGTRLTVT.

This sequence joins TRBV28 and TRBJ2-2; D is perhaps TRBD1 or TRBD2 (7 bases each). Trimming pared 4 bases from V and 7 bases from J, leaving 16 bases between. The CDR3 length is 15 residues. Germline CDR1 reads MDHEN; CDR2 reads SYDVKM. The CDR3 loop is CASSSPGGEDGELFF. The CDR3 nucleotides read TGTGCCAGCAGTTCCCCAGGGGGGGAGGACGGGGAGCTGTTTTTT.

The J gene is TRBJ2-1, the V gene TRBV4-1; D perhaps matches TRBD2 (7 bases). This CDR3 is 15 amino acids long. CDR1 is MGHRA, CDR2 YSYEKL, per germline. The germline V and J ends were trimmed by 4 bases and 6 bases, with 16 bases remaining between them. The CDR3 region has the DNA TGCGCCAGCAGCCCAGAGGGGGGGGCGCTCAATGAGCAGTTCTTC. Protein product: CASSPEGGALNEQFF.

The chain combines TRBV11-2 with TRBJ1-6; weak D call: TRBD1 (6 bases). CDR1 and CDR2 (germline): SGHAT, FQNNGV. The CDR3 is made up of 15 amino acids. Trimming took 4 bases from V and 9 from J, leaving 16 bases between them. The CDR3 spells CASSSLRGGSSPLHF. CDR3 nucleotides: TGTGCCAGCAGCTCCCTTAGGGGGGGAAGTTCACCCCTCCACTTT.

This clone was counted a few times. CDR3 in amino acids: CASSLSGARHEKLFF. Here the CDR3 DNA reads TGTGCCAGCAGCCTATCAGGGGCGCGTCATGAAAAACTGTTTTTT. The chain couples TRBV7-3 to TRBJ1-4; tentative D call: TRBD1 (6 bases). CDR1 is SGHTA and CDR2 is FQGTGA in the germline V gene. The length of the CDR3 is 15 residues. Deletions cut 5 bases from V and 6 bases from J, with 16 bases between. Full variable domain (rest looked up from reference TRBV7-3 and TRBJ1-4): GAGVSQTPSNKVTEKGKYVELRCDPISGHTALYWYRQSLGQGPEFLIYFQGTGAADDSGLPNDRFFAVRPEGSVSTLKIQRTERGDSAVYLCASSLSGARHEKLFFGSGTQLSVL.

This chain uses TRBV9 with TRBJ1-2; 7 bases agree with TRBD1. Germline CDR1 is SGDLS and CDR2 is YYNGEE. With 4 bases clipped from V and 3 bases from J, the junction kept 9 bases outside the gene matches. This CDR3 comprises 15 residues. CDR3 residues: CASSPRQGLDYGYTF. CDR3 nucleotides: TGTGCCAGCAGCCCAAGACAGGGTTTAGACTATGGCTACACCTTC.

The chain combines TRBV6-1 with TRBJ2-2; D tentatively fits TRBD1 or TRBD2 (5 bases each). Germline V gives CDR1 MNHNS, CDR2 SASEGT. The V and J ends lost 7 bases and 6 bases respectively, with 9 bases between them. The CDR3 sequence is 12 residues long. The CDR3 here is CASIRGSGELFF. The CDR3 nucleotides read TGTGCCAGCATCCGGGGCTCCGGGGAGCTGTTTTTT.

This chain links TRBV5-4 with TRBJ2-2; perhaps TRBD2 as D (5 bases). The germline CDR1 and CDR2 sequences are SGHNT and YYREEE (reference sequence). The V and J ends lost 0 bases and 4 bases respectively, with 13 bases between them. CDR3 length: 16 amino acids. The CDR3 DNA follows: TGTGCCAGCAGCTTGGAGGCCCCCCGGGGCACCGGGGAGCTGTTTTTT. Its protein product is CASSLEAPRGTGELFF.

This clone was observed a handful of times. The rearrangement uses TRBV10-1 and TRBJ1-2; TRBD1 agrees at 8 bases. The CDR3 is 16 residues long. V was pared by 4 bases and J by 8 bases, with 15 bases of the junction left unmatched. Germline CDR1 and CDR2: WNHNN and SYGVQD (reference sequence). The CDR3, as DNA: TGCGCCAGCAGTGCGGACAGGGACTATTTCTATGGCGGCTACACCTTC. The encoded protein is CASSADRDYFYGGYTF.